These 24 T cell receptor beta chains were sequenced from one sample in a study of early T cells in non-severe SARS-CoV-2 infection (dated by TCRdb to about 2021). Library preparation was by 5' RACE. The listed sequencing device is NextSeq 500. TCRdb passed the public sequencing reads through fastp at Q25 and MiXCR, retaining productive beta sequences. Identical CDR3 proteins give one entry, which carries the most common genes and DNA. For this sample there are 70,000 or so distinct CDR3 sequences; around a tenth appear just once. The ten largest clones add up to about 8.3% of the sample. Sequenced here: whole blood, sampled at baseline. These receptors came from an adult who was a healthcare worker with PCR-confirmed SARS-CoV-2 infection or an uninfected control (not recorded which).

This clonotype was counted ten times or more. The V gene is TRBV18, the J gene TRBJ2-5; D may match TRBD1 or TRBD2 (5 bases each). Germline V gene sequence: CDR1 KGHSH, CDR2 LQKENI. V was clipped by 2 bases and J by 7 bases, with 8 bases between them. This CDR3 comprises 12 residues. This chain's CDR3 is CASSPWDGTQYF. CDR3 DNA sequence: TGTGCCAGCTCACCATGGGACGGGACCCAGTACTTC. The whole variable domain, filled in from reference TRBV18 and TRBJ2-5, reads NAGVMQNPRHLVRRRGQEARLRCSPMKGHSHVYWYRQLPEEGLKFMVYLQKENIIDESGMPKERFSAEFPKEGPSILRIQQVVRGDSAAYFCASSPWDGTQYFGPGTRLLVL.

This clonotype was detected many times. This rearrangement joins TRBV12-3 or TRBV12-4 to TRBJ1-1; a weak D match, TRBD1 (6 bases). The length of the CDR3 is 14 residues. V was pared by 2 bases and J by 1 base, with 8 bases between. CDR3 in amino acids: CASSLTGKNTEAFF. The CDR3 DNA is TGTGCCAGCAGTTTAACAGGGAAGAACACTGAAGCTTTCTTT.

This clonotype was recorded a few times. J is TRBJ1-1 and V is TRBV5-5; D ambiguous. Trimming pared 4 bases from V and 5 bases from J, leaving 9 bases between. Germline V gives CDR1 SGHKS, CDR2 YYEKEE (reference sequence). This CDR3 has 12 residues. CDR3 coding DNA: TGTGCCAGCAGCCCGCTTGGAACTGAAGCTTTCTTT. Translated: CASSPLGTEAFF.

This sequence joins TRBV7-3 and TRBJ1-6; maybe TRBD1 (5 bases). This CDR3 spans 14 amino acids. V was trimmed by 5 bases and J by 5 bases, leaving 10 bases between them. CDR1 SGHTA and CDR2 FQGTGA come from the germline V gene. The CDR3 nucleotides read TGTGCCAGCAGCCAAGTGGGGGATAATTCACCCCTCCACTTT. Encoded protein: CASSQVGDNSPLHF.

This clonotype came up a few times. The chain combines TRBV5-1 with TRBJ2-1; D possibly corresponds to TRBD2 (6 bases). Trimming left V 9 bases short and J 0 bases short, with 16 bases between. Looked up from germline, CDR1 is SGHRS and CDR2 is YFSETQ. This CDR3 spans 15 amino acids. The CDR3: CATKALGGSYNEQFF. In nucleotides, the CDR3 is TGCGCCACCAAGGCGCTGGGGGGCTCCTACAATGAGCAGTTCTTC.

This clonotype was seen many times. V is TRBV15 and J is TRBJ1-1; 8 nucleotides match TRBD1. The germline gives CDR1 LNHNV, CDR2 YYDKDF (reference sequence). Trimming took 3 bases from V and 5 from J; bases not matched to a gene: 5. The CDR3 extends over 14 amino acids. CDR3: CATSRGQVLTEAFF. In DNA, the CDR3 is TGTGCCACCAGCAGGGGACAGGTTTTGACTGAAGCTTTCTTT.

This clonotype was recorded a few times. The rearrangement links TRBV30 to TRBJ1-4, with D possibly TRBD1 on 5 matching bases. Germline assignment: CDR1 GTSNPN and CDR2 SVGIG (reference sequence). The CDR3 consists of 17 residues. V was cut by 2 bases and J by 0 bases, with 16 bases left in between. The DNA of the CDR3 is TGTGCCTGGAGTACCCGACAGTTTTCGGCAACTAATGAAAAACTGTTTTTT. Encoded protein: CAWSTRQFSATNEKLFF.

This clonotype came up many times. The chain employs TRBV5-1 and TRBJ2-2; D call uncertain. The CDR3 is 15 amino acids. CDR1 is SGHRS and CDR2 is YFSETQ in the germline V gene. V was trimmed by 1 base and J by 0 bases, leaving 7 bases between them. CDR3 amino acids: CASSLPSPNTGELFF. The CDR3, as DNA: TGCGCCAGCAGCTTGCCATCTCCGAACACCGGGGAGCTGTTTTTT.

The chain joins TRBV27 to TRBJ2-2; D is undetermined. CDR1 is MNHEY, CDR2 SMNVEV, per germline (reference sequence). This CDR3 region has 14 residues. Between the trimmed V and J ends, which lost 1 base and 1 base, there was a span of 4 bases. CDR3 coding DNA: TGTGCCAGCAGTTTATGGGGGAACACCGGGGAGCTGTTTTTT. This gives the protein CASSLWGNTGELFF.

The rearrangement uses TRBV7-2 and TRBJ1-4; 8 positions match TRBD1. V shed 3 bases, J shed 10 bases, and the junction held 4 bases outside the gene matches. Germline V lookup: CDR1 SGHTA, CDR2 FQGNSA. The CDR3 runs 13 residues. The DNA of the CDR3 is TGTGCCAGCAGCTTTACCGGACAGGGAAAACTGTTTTTT. Translating gives CASSFTGQGKLFF.

This clonotype was counted ten times or more. The CDR3 loop reads CASSLAPRDEQFF. CDR3 sequence (DNA): TGTGCCAGCAGCTTGGCCCCCAGGGATGAGCAGTTCTTC. The chain uses TRBV7-3 and TRBJ2-1; TRBD1 is a possible D gene (5 bases). The CDR3 runs to 13 residues. Trimming took 3 bases from V and 8 from J, leaving 11 bases between them. CDR1 is SGHTA and CDR2 is FQGTGA in the germline V gene.

This chain connects TRBV5-1 to TRBJ1-5; D is possibly TRBD1 (6 bases). Germline loops: CDR1 SGHRS, CDR2 YFSETQ. Trimming left V 1 base short and J 9 bases short, with 14 bases between. The CDR3 is 14 amino acids. CDR3 amino acids: CASSLTAGGRPQHF. In DNA, the CDR3 is TGCGCCAGCAGCTTGACGGCTGGGGGGCGGCCCCAGCATTTT. Filled out from reference TRBV5-1 and TRBJ1-5, the complete variable domain reads KAGVTQTPRYLIKTRGQQVTLSCSPISGHRSVSWYQQTPGQGLQFLFEYFSETQRNKGNFPGRFSGRQFSNSRSEMNVSTLELGDSALYLCASSLTAGGRPQHFGDGTRLSIL.

The sample holds a few counts of this clonotype. The chain joins TRBV4-2 to TRBJ2-1; D call uncertain. V lost 4 bases to trimming and J lost 6 bases, with 19 bases between them. The CDR3 is made up of 16 amino acids. The V gene's germline CDR1 is LGHNA and CDR2 YNFKEQ. CDR3 DNA sequence: TGTGCCAGCAGCCCCCGTAGGTCTACGTTATTCAATGAGCAGTTCTTC. It is translated as CASSPRRSTLFNEQFF.

The table lists this clonotype with a few counts. This chain links TRBV15 with TRBJ2-1; 8 nucleotides agree with TRBD1. The CDR3 spans 14 residues. V shed 3 bases and J 5 bases; nucleotides not matched to a gene: 3. Germline V gene sequence: CDR1 LNHNV, CDR2 YYDKDF (reference sequence). CDR3 sequence reads: CATSRDRVDNEQFF. Here the CDR3 DNA reads TGTGCCACCAGCAGGGACAGGGTGGACAATGAGCAGTTCTTC.

The gene calls are TRBV5-4 and TRBJ2-2; D is undetermined. Germline values: CDR1 SGHNT, CDR2 YYREEE (reference sequence). The CDR3 extends over 14 amino acids. The V gene lost 0 bases and the J gene lost 3 bases, with 6 bases spanning the gap. The CDR3 DNA follows: TGTGCCAGCAGCTTGGCCGTGGACACCGGGGAGCTGTTTTTT. Its translation is CASSLAVDTGELFF.

This clonotype was counted between two and nine times. This chain joins TRBV4-2 and TRBJ2-7, with 9 positions matching TRBD1. V lost 0 bases and J lost 5; bases outside the gene matches: 5. The CDR3 loop spans 15 amino acids. Germline V CDR1 and CDR2: LGHNA, YNFKEQ. CDR3 nucleotides: TGTGCCAGCAGCCAAGAAGGGACAGGGTTCCACGAGCAGTACTTC. As protein: CASSQEGTGFHEQYF.

This clonotype was counted only a few times. This chain uses TRBV20-1 with TRBJ2-3; TRBD1 agrees at 7 bases. Losses at the gene ends were 2 bases for V and 4 bases for J; bases not matched to a gene: 18. The germline V gene has CDR1 DFQATT and CDR2 SNEGSKA (reference sequence). The CDR3 consists of 18 residues. The CDR3 reads CSARPTRDREENPDTQYF. The CDR3 DNA reads TGCAGTGCTAGACCAACCCGTGACAGGGAAGAAAACCCAGATACGCAGTATTTT.

The CDR3 nucleotides read TGTGCCTCGCAGTTACTCACGAGAAATTCACCCCTCCACTTT. Translating it yields CASQLLTRNSPLHF. The rearrangement uses TRBV6-5 and TRBJ1-6; unclear D gene. CDR3 length: 14 amino acids. Germline values: CDR1 MNHEY, CDR2 SVGAGI. The V end was cut by 11 bases, the J end by 7 bases, with 18 bases between.

This clonotype was found a few times. The rearrangement uses TRBV7-3 and TRBJ2-1; D not certain. V lost 5 bases, J lost 1 base, and 15 bases lay in between. The length of the CDR3 is 16 residues. Germline lookup yields CDR1 SGHTA and CDR2 FQGTGA. The CDR3 spells CASSVAASGSYNEQFF. CDR3 sequence (DNA): TGTGCCAGCAGCGTGGCAGCTTCTGGGTCCTACAATGAGCAGTTCTTC.

The chain employs TRBV6-1 and TRBJ2-7, with D maybe TRBD2 (5 bases). V lost 6 bases, J lost 4 bases, and 22 bases lay in between. This CDR3 comprises 16 residues. Germline V gene lookup returns CDR1 MNHNS and CDR2 SASEGT. In DNA, the CDR3 is TGTGCCAGCAGGCGAGGGTCGGCGCCGGATACTTACGAGCAGTACTTC. Translating it yields CASRRGSAPDTYEQYF.

There are many counts of this clonotype. The chain carries TRBV6-6 and TRBJ2-5; D not resolved. V was pared by 5 bases and J by 3 bases, with 7 bases between. This CDR3 comprises 12 residues. Germline V gene lookup returns CDR1 MNHNY and CDR2 SVGAGI (reference sequence). This chain's CDR3 is CASSDLEETQYF. The CDR3 nucleotides are TGTGCCAGCAGTGACTTGGAAGAGACCCAGTACTTC.

This chain links TRBV5-1 with TRBJ1-6, with TRBD1 matching 7 bases. The junction had 8 bases not matched to a gene; V was cut back by 4 bases and J by 7 bases. The CDR3 is made up of 15 amino acids. Germline V gives CDR1 SGHRS, CDR2 YFSETQ. CDR3 sequence reads: CASSTSGTANSPLHF. In DNA form, the CDR3 reads TGCGCCAGCAGCACCTCCGGGACAGCAAATTCACCCCTCCACTTT.

This clonotype was counted between two and nine times. V usage is TRBV19 and J usage is TRBJ2-4; either TRBD1 or TRBD2 may fit D (5 bases each). CDR1 LNHDA and CDR2 SQIVND come from the germline V gene (reference sequence). The CDR3 sequence is 13 residues long. V lost 4 bases and J 9 bases, leaving 13 bases between the germline ends. The CDR3 coding sequence is TGTGCCAGTAGTAGGGACGAAAAGACCATTCAGTACTTC. Its protein is CASSRDEKTIQYF.

V usage is TRBV4-3 and J usage is TRBJ2-3; TRBD2 aligns across 12 bases. V shed 4 bases and J 6 bases; nucleotides not matched to a gene: 8. Germline CDR1 LGHNA, CDR2 YSLEER. This CDR3 spans 16 amino acids. CDR3 residues: CASSRLAGGRQDTQYF. CDR3 nucleotide sequence: TGCGCCAGCAGCCGTCTAGCGGGGGGGAGACAGGATACGCAGTATTTT.